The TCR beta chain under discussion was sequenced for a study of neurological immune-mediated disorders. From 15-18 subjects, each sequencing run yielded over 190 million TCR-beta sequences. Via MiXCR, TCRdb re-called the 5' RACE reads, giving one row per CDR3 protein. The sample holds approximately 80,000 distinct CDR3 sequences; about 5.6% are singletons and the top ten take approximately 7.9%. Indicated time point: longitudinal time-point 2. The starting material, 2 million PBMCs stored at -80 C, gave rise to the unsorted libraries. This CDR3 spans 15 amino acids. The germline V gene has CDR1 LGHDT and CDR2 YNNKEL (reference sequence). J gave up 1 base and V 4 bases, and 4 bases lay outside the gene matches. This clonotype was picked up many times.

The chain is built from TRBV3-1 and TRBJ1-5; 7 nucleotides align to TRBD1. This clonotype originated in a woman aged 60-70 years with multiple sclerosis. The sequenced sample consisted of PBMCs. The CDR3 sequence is CASSPETGSNQPQHF. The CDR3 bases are TGTGCCAGCAGCCCGGAGACAGGGAGCAATCAGCCCCAGCATTTT.